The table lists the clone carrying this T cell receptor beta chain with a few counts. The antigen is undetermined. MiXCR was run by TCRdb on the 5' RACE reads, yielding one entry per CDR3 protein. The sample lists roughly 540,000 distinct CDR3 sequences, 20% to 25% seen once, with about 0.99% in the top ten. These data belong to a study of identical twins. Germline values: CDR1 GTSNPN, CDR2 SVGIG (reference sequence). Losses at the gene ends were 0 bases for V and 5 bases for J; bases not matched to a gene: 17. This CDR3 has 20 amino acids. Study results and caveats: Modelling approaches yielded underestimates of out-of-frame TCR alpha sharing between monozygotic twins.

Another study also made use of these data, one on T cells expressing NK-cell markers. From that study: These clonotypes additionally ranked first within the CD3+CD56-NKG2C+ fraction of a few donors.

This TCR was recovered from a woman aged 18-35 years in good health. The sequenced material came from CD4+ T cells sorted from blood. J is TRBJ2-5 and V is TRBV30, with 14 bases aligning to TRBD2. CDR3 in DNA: TGTGCCTGGAGTGTACGGAGACTAGCGGGAGGGCCGGACGAGAGGGAGACCCAGTACTTC. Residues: CAWSVRRLAGGPDERETQYF.